A selection of T cell receptor beta chains follows, all from one sample in a study of blood T cells in healthy people across ages. TCRdb ran MiXCR on the 5' RACE reads and lists one entry per CDR3 protein. The sample carries 800,000 to 950,000 distinct CDR3 sequences, just under 30% recorded once. These data also featured in a second study, about T cells of mothers and their children.

What was sequenced was blood. These receptors all come from a woman in her 40s in good health. Both conserved end residues are part of each CDR3. D genes are given only for firm matches. Some rows have no size entry. The others give once, few or many, or a class for an expanded clone.

>TRBV5-1|TRBJ2-1|NA|NA
TGCGCCAGCAGCACATCCTCAGGGTCTACCTACAATGAGCAGTTCTTC
CASSTSSGSTYNEQFF
>TRBV5-1|TRBJ2-7|TRBD1|many
TGTGCCAGCAGTTTGGGGGGACAGGGGAACTACGAGCAGTACTTC
CASSLGGQGNYEQYF
>TRBV10-3|TRBJ2-7|NA|NA
TGTGCCATCAGTGAGCCCACCTACGAGCAGTACTTC
CAISEPTYEQYF
>TRBV18|TRBJ2-5|NA|NA
TGTGCCAGCTCCCCAGGAGGGGGGGCCTCAGAGACCCAGTACTTC
CASSPGGGASETQYF
>TRBV6-5|TRBJ2-3|NA|few
TGTGCCAGCAGTTACAATCCTAGCACAGATACGCAGTATTTT
CASSYNPSTDTQYF
>TRBV28|TRBJ1-1|NA|many
TGTGCCAGCAGTTTAGGGTACACTGAAGCTTTCTTT
CASSLGYTEAFF
>TRBV28|TRBJ1-3|NA|NA
TGTGCCAGCATCGGGGGCTTTGGAAACACCATATATTTT
CASIGGFGNTIYF
>TRBV6-6|TRBJ2-2|TRBD1|few
TGTGCCAGCAGTTCGACAGGGGATCGTGGGGAGCTGTTTTTT
CASSSTGDRGELFF
>TRBV5-1|TRBJ2-2|TRBD2|NA
TGCGCCAGCAGATCCATAGCGGGAGGCACCGGGGAGCTGTTTTTT
CASRSIAGGTGELFF
>TRBV7-3|TRBJ2-5|NA|many
TGTGCCAGCAGTCCGGGGGGCCCAGAGACCCAGTACTTC
CASSPGGPETQYF
>TRBV20-1|TRBJ2-3|TRBD2|NA
TGCAGTGCTATCCCTGGCGGGGGAAACACAGATACGCAGTATTTT
CSAIPGGGNTDTQYF
>TRBV7-2|TRBJ2-2|NA|few
TGTGCCAGCAGCTTAGCGCGACTTGACGGGGAGCTGTTTTTT
CASSLARLDGELFF
>TRBV6-2/TRBV6-3|TRBJ1-1|NA|few
TGTGCCAGCAGTTCCCTCCCCACACAGGTTAACACTGAAGCTTTCTTT
CASSSLPTQVNTEAFF
>TRBV7-2|TRBJ1-1|NA|NA
TGTGCCAGCAGCCCCCTGGCGGGGTTCACTGAAGCTTTCTTT
CASSPLAGFTEAFF
>TRBV27|TRBJ1-2|NA|NA
TGCGCCAGCAGTTACAAAGGTGACAACTATGGCTACACCTTC
CASSYKGDNYGYTF
>TRBV20-1|TRBJ1-2|NA|few
TGCAGCCCAGGTTTTAACTATGGCTACACCTTC
CSPGFNYGYTF
>TRBV9|TRBJ1-1|NA|NA
TGTGCCAGCAGCACCGACACCCCTGAAGCTTTCTTT
CASSTDTPEAFF
>TRBV6-5|TRBJ2-2|NA|many
TGTGCCAGCAGTTCCGGGACGGAGTTTCGGGAGCTGTTTTTT
CASSSGTEFRELFF
>TRBV3-1|TRBJ2-3|NA|few
TGTGCCAGCAGCCAAGAGACTTACTACGGGGTTCCTAGCACAGATACGCAGTATTTT
CASSQETYYGVPSTDTQYF
>TRBV5-6|TRBJ2-5|NA|NA
TGTGCCAGCAGCTTGGTGGGGCGGGGAGTTGGAGAGACCCAGTACTTC
CASSLVGRGVGETQYF
>TRBV7-2|TRBJ2-1|TRBD1|many
TGTGCCAGCAGTCCCGAGGGGGCCCTTTTGTACAATGAGCAGTTCTTC
CASSPEGALLYNEQFF
>TRBV12-3/TRBV12-4|TRBJ2-7|NA|NA
TGTGCCAGCAGTCCGGGGGCGGGAAGGGGCTACGAGCAGTACTTC
CASSPGAGRGYEQYF
>TRBV10-3|TRBJ2-2|TRBD1|NA
TGTGCCATCAGGGACAGGGCCCGCCGGGAGCTGTTTTTT
CAIRDRARRELFF
>TRBV27|TRBJ2-3|TRBD2|NA
TGTGCCAGCAGTTTAGAGCGGGGCTGGGCGCAGTATTTT
CASSLERGWAQYF
>TRBV5-6|TRBJ1-1|NA|few
TGTGCCAGCAGCTTGGCGTCCACGGGGCAGGAGAACACTGAAGCTTTCTTT
CASSLASTGQENTEAFF
>TRBV28|TRBJ2-5|TRBD1|many
TGTGCCAGCAGTCTCCAGGGGGCGAGGTCTGTTAACCAAGAGACCCAGTACTTC
CASSLQGARSVNQETQYF
>TRBV28|TRBJ1-1|NA|NA
TGTGCCAGCAGTTTTACACGGAACATGAACACTGAAGCTTTCTTT
CASSFTRNMNTEAFF
>TRBV29-1|TRBJ2-7|TRBD1|NA
TGCAGCGCAGAGGGGGCCCCGGGCGAGCAGTACTTC
CSAEGAPGEQYF
>TRBV12-3/TRBV12-4|TRBJ2-4|TRBD1|few
TGTGCCAGCAGTTCGGGCGGACAGGTCATAGCCAAAAACATTCAGTACTTC
CASSSGGQVIAKNIQYF
>TRBV11-2|TRBJ2-7|TRBD2|NA
TGTGCCAGCGGCACGGGACTAGCGGCTTACGAGCAGTACTTC
CASGTGLAAYEQYF
>TRBV3-1|TRBJ2-3|NA|few
TGTGCCAGCAGTCCGACGGGGGCCCCAGATACGCAGTATTTT
CASSPTGAPDTQYF
>TRBV5-5|TRBJ2-1|NA|many
TGTGCCAGCAGCTTGGCAGGGGTGGTATACAATGAGCAGTTCTTC
CASSLAGVVYNEQFF
>TRBV20-1|TRBJ2-1|TRBD2|few
TGCAGTGCTGGTGTACTAGCGGATAAGTCCCGCTACAATGAGCAGTTCTTC
CSAGVLADKSRYNEQFF
>TRBV7-7|TRBJ2-3|NA|NA
TGTGCTAGCAGGCGATTAGCAGGTCCCCTTAGCACAGATGCGCAGTATTTT
CASRRLAGPLSTDAQYF
>TRBV20-1|TRBJ2-7|NA|NA
TGCAGTGCTAGACAGTTAGGCGAGCAGTACTTC
CSARQLGEQYF
>TRBV5-6|TRBJ2-3|NA|many
TGTGCCAGCAGCTTGTTAGGCAGCCTAGATACGCAGTATTTT
CASSLLGSLDTQYF
>TRBV6-1|TRBJ1-2|NA|NA
TGTGCCAGCAGTATAAATCTTGATAACTATGGCTACACCTTC
CASSINLDNYGYTF
>TRBV5-1|TRBJ1-1|NA|NA
TGCGCCAGCAGCGGAGGGGACACACTGAACACTGAAGCTTTCTTT
CASSGGDTLNTEAFF
>TRBV5-1|TRBJ2-5|TRBD1|NA
TGCGCCAGCAGCTACTCCGGGACAGGATGGACCCAGTACTTC
CASSYSGTGWTQYF
>TRBV9|TRBJ2-3|NA|few
TGTGCCAGCAGCGTAGGGTTCAGGGGTCCGACTGGGGCGCAGTATTTT
CASSVGFRGPTGAQYF
>TRBV12-3/TRBV12-4|TRBJ2-1|NA|NA
TGTGCCAGCAGTTTGAGGAGAGACCTCCGTGAGCAGTTCTTC
CASSLRRDLREQFF
>TRBV15|TRBJ1-1|NA|NA
TGTGCCACCAGCAGAGATCCGGGAGGGCTTAAAGCTTTCTTT
CATSRDPGGLKAFF
>TRBV14|TRBJ2-1|NA|NA
TGTGCCAGCAGCCAAGATTATATCCGCGCAGGGGACAATGAGCAGTTCTTC
CASSQDYIRAGDNEQFF
>TRBV9|TRBJ2-5|NA|NA
TGTGCCAGCAGCAAAGGACAATCTCGGGGGACCCAGTACTTC
CASSKGQSRGTQYF
>TRBV5-1|TRBJ1-2|TRBD1|NA
TGCGCCAGCGGCACTGCAGGGGGAGACCATGGCTACACCTTC
CASGTAGGDHGYTF
>TRBV7-2|TRBJ2-4|TRBD2|NA
TGTGCCAGCAGCTTAGTGACTAGCGGGGTTAAAAACATTCAGTACTTC
CASSLVTSGVKNIQYF
>TRBV21-1|TRBJ2-7|NA|few
TGTGCCAGCAGCAGGCGACATAGGGTCCACGAGCAGTACTTC
CASSRRHRVHEQYF
>TRBV29-1|TRBJ2-2|TRBD1|once
TGCAGCGCAGGGGGCTGGGACACCGGGGAGCTGTTTTTT
CSAGGWDTGELFF
>TRBV3-1|TRBJ2-7|NA|NA
TGTGCCAGCAGCGTTACGGGGAGCGAGCAGTACTTC
CASSVTGSEQYF
>TRBV3-1|TRBJ2-6|NA|many
TGTGCCAGCAGCCCAAGGGACACCTCTGGGGCCAACGTCCTGACTTTC
CASSPRDTSGANVLTF
>TRBV7-2|TRBJ1-1|TRBD1|many
TGTGCCAGCAGCTACCAGGGGACAGGAGAAGCTTTCTTT
CASSYQGTGEAFF
>TRBV28|TRBJ2-7|NA|NA
TGTGCCAGCACTCCTGGTGGGACCCCTACCTACGAGCAGTACTTC
CASTPGGTPTYEQYF
>TRBV2|TRBJ2-3|TRBD2|NA
TGTGCCAGCAGTGAGACTAGCGGGTACACAGATACGCAGTATTTT
CASSETSGYTDTQYF